A single sample gave rise to the 30 T cell receptor beta chains below, sequenced in a study of human T cells and chemical hapten exposure. The time point here: pre-sensitization, week 0. Documented treatment: therapeutic diphenylcyclopropenone sensitization with weekly scalp DPC. A single record per CDR3 protein comes from TCRdb applying MiXCR to the RACE reads. Of under 300,000 distinct CDR3 sequences in the sample, almost 8% are singletons; the top ten hold more than 0.95%. Source: whole blood, taken in connection with sensitization to the hapten diphenylcyclopropenone (DPC). These TCRs come from a man between 18 and 35 years old with alopecia areata. Some clones in this sample may be carry-over from other donors' samples.

The chain links TRBV4-3 to TRBJ1-2; TRBD1 might be the D (6 bases). The CDR3 contains 15 residues. The V gene's germline CDR1 is LGHNA and CDR2 YSLEER. V shed 0 bases and J shed 5 bases, with 13 bases lying between them. The CDR3 sequence: CASSQDRGLGYGYTF. In nucleotides, the CDR3 is TGCGCCAGCAGCCAAGATCGGGGGCTCGGGTATGGCTACACCTTC.

The chain has TRBV2 and TRBJ1-1, with D possibly TRBD1 on 5 matching bases. This CDR3 comprises 13 residues. V was clipped by 6 bases and J by 7 bases, with 15 bases between them. Germline CDR1 is SNHLY and CDR2 is FYNNEI. The chain's CDR3 is CASSRQVDSEAFF. CDR3 coding DNA: TGTGCCAGCAGCCGACAAGTCGACAGTGAAGCTTTCTTT.

The rearrangement uses TRBV10-2 and TRBJ2-2, with D perhaps being TRBD1 or TRBD2 (5 bases each). CDR1 and CDR2 from the germline V gene are WSHSY and SAAADI. The CDR3 has 13 amino acids. V lost 7 bases to trimming and J lost 6 bases, with 12 bases between them. The CDR3 DNA is TGCGCCAGCACCGTGGGGGTCGCCGGGGAGCTGTTTTTT. Translated, it gives CASTVGVAGELFF.

This clonotype occurred a few times. The chain combines TRBV7-9 with TRBJ2-2; D is perhaps TRBD1 (6 bases). CDR1 and CDR2 from the germline V gene are SEHNR and FQNEAQ (reference sequence). This CDR3 is built from 15 residues. V was clipped by 5 bases and J by 6 bases, with 16 bases between them. CDR3 bases: TGTGCCAGCAGCCAACCGGACAGCGAGCCCGGGGAGCTGTTTTTT. Translated, it gives CASSQPDSEPGELFF.

V and J are TRBV18 and TRBJ1-5, with D tentatively TRBD1 (6 bases). CDR3 length equals 14 residues. Germline CDR1 is KGHSH and CDR2 is LQKENI. V lost 2 bases, J lost 4 bases, and 9 bases lay in between. The DNA of the CDR3 is TGTGCCAGCTCACCAGGGGGCTGGAATCAGCCCCAGCATTTT. It is translated as CASSPGGWNQPQHF.

J is TRBJ2-1 and V is TRBV4-1; 10 nucleotides line up with TRBD2. Germline lookup yields CDR1 MGHRA and CDR2 YSYEKL. After removal of 1 base from V and 6 bases from J, the junction contained 3 bases not matched to a gene. The CDR3 is 15 residues long. The CDR3 nucleotides are TGCGCCAGCAGCCAAGCCACTAGCGGGGCCAATGAGCAGTTCTTC. This sequence encodes CASSQATSGANEQFF.

The gene calls are TRBV20-1 and TRBJ1-2; D is unclear. Trimming pared 1 base from V and 5 bases from J, leaving 11 bases between. Germline V lookup: CDR1 DFQATT, CDR2 SNEGSKA (reference sequence). The CDR3 extends over 13 amino acids. CDR3 DNA sequence: TGCAGTGCTAGAGGGCTTGACCTTTATGGCTACACCTTC. Protein sequence: CSARGLDLYGYTF.

This clonotype was detected only a few times. The rearrangement uses TRBV28 and TRBJ1-1; 7 bases agree with TRBD1. This CDR3 region has 15 residues. The trim removed 1 base at V and 6 bases at J, leaving 8 bases unmatched. Looked up from germline, CDR1 is MDHEN and CDR2 is SYDVKM. The chain's CDR3 is CASSLYRGAKAEAFF. Here the CDR3 DNA reads TGTGCCAGCAGTTTATACAGGGGCGCGAAGGCTGAAGCTTTCTTT.

This clonotype was observed a handful of times. The rearrangement uses TRBV12-5 and TRBJ1-2; D is perhaps TRBD1 (5 bases). V lost 6 bases to trimming and J lost 5 bases, with 13 bases between them. CDR1 and CDR2 (germline): LGHNT, FRNRAP. CDR3 length equals 13 residues. The CDR3 nucleotides read TGTGCTAGTGGCTCGGGGGACGTTTATGGCTACACCTTC. Its translation: CASGSGDVYGYTF.

This clonotype occurred a few times. The chain couples TRBV6-2 or TRBV6-3 to TRBJ2-6; D gene uncertain. The germline V gene encodes CDR1 MNHEY and CDR2 SVGEGT. The CDR3 is 14 amino acids. The V and J ends lost 7 bases and 4 bases respectively, with 11 bases between them. The DNA of the CDR3 is TGTGCCAGCAAGCCTTTTGAGGGGGCCAACGTCCTGACTTTC. It is translated as CASKPFEGANVLTF.

In its sample, this clonotype was seen many times. This rearrangement joins TRBV29-1 to TRBJ1-1; possible D gene TRBD1, 5 bases. The germline gives CDR1 SQVTM, CDR2 ANQGSEA. CDR3 length: 14 amino acids. The CDR3 spells CTIGVLRGRTEAFF. The CDR3 bases are TGCACTATAGGGGTACTGAGGGGAAGGACTGAAGCTTTCTTT.

This clonotype was seen at least ten times. V gene TRBV12-3 or TRBV12-4 combines with J gene TRBJ2-7; D may be TRBD1 or TRBD2 (6 bases each). This CDR3 comprises 15 residues. The V gene lost 3 bases and the J gene lost 4 bases, with 16 bases spanning the gap. Here the CDR3 DNA reads TGTGCCAGCAGTTTGAATCCGAGGGGGGAATACGAGCAGTACTTC. Residues: CASSLNPRGEYEQYF.

This clonotype was counted many times. This chain links TRBV5-5 with TRBJ2-5; D is unclear. The V gene lost 1 base and the J gene lost 5 bases, with 6 bases spanning the gap. CDR3 size: 12 residues. Per the germline V gene, CDR1 is SGHKS and CDR2 is YYEKEE (reference sequence). CDR3 loop: CASSLRGETQYF. Written as DNA, the CDR3 is TGTGCCAGCAGCTTGCGAGGCGAGACCCAGTACTTC.

This clonotype was recorded many times. The V call is TRBV6-2 or TRBV6-3, the J call TRBJ1-2; D is undetermined. The CDR3 loop spans 15 amino acids. Germline CDR1 reads MNHEY; CDR2 reads SVGEGT. V was cut by 5 bases and J by 0 bases, with 13 bases left in between. CDR3 sequence: CASSTLARTNYGYTF. The CDR3 region has the DNA TGTGCCAGCAGTACCTTGGCAAGGACTAACTATGGCTACACCTTC.

This clonotype occurred a few times. The V call is TRBV7-9, the J call TRBJ2-5; the D is unclear. There are 14 residues in the CDR3. Germline V CDR1 and CDR2: SEHNR, FQNEAQ (reference sequence). Trimming shortened V by 5 bases and J by 5 bases, and 15 bases separated the two germline ends. Here the CDR3 reads CASSQDLLVETQYF. DNA for the CDR3: TGTGCCAGCAGCCAGGATCTCTTGGTGGAGACCCAGTACTTC.

This clonotype occurred a few times. The DNA of the CDR3 is TGTGCCAGCCTCCGGGACGGGGGTGATCAGCCCCAGCATTTT. Translating gives CASLRDGGDQPQHF. The chain employs TRBV2 and TRBJ1-5; D might be TRBD1 (5 bases). V lost 8 bases, J lost 5 bases, and 16 bases lay in between. This CDR3 is built from 14 residues. The germline V gene encodes CDR1 SNHLY and CDR2 FYNNEI.

This clonotype was picked up one time. V is TRBV2 and J is TRBJ2-7; a weak D match, TRBD2 (6 bases). CDR1 SNHLY and CDR2 FYNNEI come from the germline V gene. This CDR3 contains 12 residues. With 4 bases removed from V and 3 bases from J, the gap between germline ends came to 7 bases. The CDR3 nucleotides are TGTGCCAGCAGTGCCGGGAGCTACGAGCAGTACGTC. Its translation: CASSAGSYEQYV.

Regarding this clonotype: This may stem from a read error, because a much larger clone lies one nucleotide away. This rearrangement joins TRBV5-1 to TRBJ1-1; no clear D. The V end was cut by 3 bases, the J end by 0 bases, with 12 bases between. The CDR3 loop spans 15 amino acids. Germline CDR1 reads SGHRS; CDR2 reads YFSETQ. The CDR3 nucleotides are TGCGCCAGCAGCTATGGATCGCGATTGAACACTGAAGCTTTCTTT. Amino acids: CASSYGSRLNTEAFF. The full variable domain, in which reference TRBV5-1 and TRBJ1-1 provide the parts outside the CDR3, is KAGVTQTPRYLIKTRGQQVTLSCSPISGHRSVSWYQQTPGQGLQFLFEYFSETQRNKGNFPGRFSGRQFSNSRSEMNVSTLELGDSALYLCASSYGSRLNTEAFFGQGTRLTVV.

The chain combines TRBV18 with TRBJ2-7, with 9 bases identical to TRBD1. CDR1 and CDR2 from the germline V gene are KGHSH and LQKENI. Unmatched junction bases numbered 5, after V lost 2 bases and J lost 6 bases. CDR3 length equals 14 residues. In DNA form, the CDR3 reads TGTGCCAGCTCACCAAGCGGACAGGGGCTCGAGCAGTACGTC. Its translation is CASSPSGQGLEQYV.

J is TRBJ1-1 and V is TRBV14; D remains unclear. The V gene lost 4 bases and the J gene lost 4 bases, with 10 bases spanning the gap. Germline lookup yields CDR1 SGHDN and CDR2 FVKESK. There are 13 residues in the CDR3. DNA of the CDR3: TGTGCCAGCAGCCCGGGCTTCAGCACTGAAGCTTTCTTT. This sequence encodes CASSPGFSTEAFF.

In its sample, this clonotype was seen a few times. This chain connects TRBV5-1 to TRBJ2-2; 11 nucleotides line up with TRBD2. Germline V lookup: CDR1 SGHRS, CDR2 YFSETQ. The CDR3 is made up of 18 amino acids. The ends lost 0 bases at V and 0 bases at J; junction bases unmatched: 4. The CDR3 coding sequence is TGCGCCAGCAGCTTGGCGGGGGGACTAGCGGCGAACACCGGGGAGCTGTTTTTT. Translation: CASSLAGGLAANTGELFF.

CDR3 DNA: TGCGCCAGCAGCCAAGGGGTGTTTGGCAGGGTCGGTCAGCCCCAGCATTTT. Translating it yields CASSQGVFGRVGQPQHF. V is TRBV4-1 and J is TRBJ1-5; tentatively, D is TRBD1 (5 bases). This CDR3 contains 17 residues. Germline V gives CDR1 MGHRA, CDR2 YSYEKL. V gave up 1 base and J gave up 6 bases, with 19 bases separating them.

This clonotype was found many times. The genes are TRBV4-1 and TRBJ1-2; D unresolved. The CDR3 is 13 residues long. Germline CDR1 is MGHRA and CDR2 is YSYEKL. The V end was cut by 1 base, the J end by 6 bases, with 9 bases between. The CDR3 nucleotides are TGCGCCAGCAGCCAAGTTAGTGGGGATGGCTACACCTTC. As protein: CASSQVSGDGYTF.

This clonotype was counted a few times. The chain has TRBV7-6 and TRBJ2-3; D remains ambiguous. The CDR3 is made up of 13 amino acids. V lost 6 bases, J lost 2 bases, and 9 bases lay in between. Germline loops: CDR1 SGHVS, CDR2 FNYEAQ. The CDR3 DNA reads TGTGCCAGCAGTCCCTCCGTCACAGATACGCAGTATTTT. It yields the protein CASSPSVTDTQYF.

This chain connects TRBV28 to TRBJ2-7, with D possibly being TRBD2 (5 bases). The germline CDR1 and CDR2 sequences are MDHEN and SYDVKM. There are 14 residues in the CDR3. Trimming took off 3 bases at V and 2 bases at J, with 11 bases between the two ends. The CDR3 nucleotides are TGTGCCAGCAGTTTGGCCGGGAAGACCTACGAGCAGTACTTC. It translates to CASSLAGKTYEQYF.

V and J are TRBV13 and TRBJ2-4; D may be TRBD1 (6 bases). The CDR3 runs 15 residues. V was cut by 4 bases and J by 3 bases, with 13 bases left in between. CDR1 and CDR2 from the germline V gene are PRHDT and FYEKMQ (reference sequence). In nucleotides, the CDR3 is TGTGCCAGCAGCTCCAGGGGAAGAGGCAAAAACATTCAGTACTTC. It is translated as CASSSRGRGKNIQYF. Supplemented by reference TRBV13 and TRBJ2-4, the full variable domain reads AAGVIQSPRHLIKEKRETATLKCYPIPRHDTVYWYQQGPGQDPQFLISFYEKMQSDKGSIPDRFSAQQFSDYHSELNMSSLELGDSALYFCASSSRGRGKNIQYFGAGTRLSVL.

This clonotype occurred a few times. The J gene is TRBJ2-1, the V gene TRBV11-3; perhaps TRBD1 as D (6 bases). The CDR3 has 14 residues. V lost 5 bases to trimming and J lost 5 bases, with 13 bases between them. From germline, CDR1 is SGHNT and CDR2 YENEEA. The CDR3 DNA follows: TGTGCCAGCAGCGGGTGGGGGCAGAACAATGAGCAGTTCTTC. This translates into CASSGWGQNNEQFF.

This clonotype has at least ten counts. The gene calls are TRBV29-1 and TRBJ1-1; D is uncertain. V was shortened by 5 bases and J by 8 bases, with 24 bases between the two germline ends. The CDR3 sequence is 15 residues long. The germline V gene has CDR1 SQVTM and CDR2 ANQGSEA. For the CDR3, the DNA is TGCAGCGTTTACTCGCATGGACGTCCCGGGGAGGAAGCTTTCTTT. Translating gives CSVYSHGRPGEEAFF.

The chain couples TRBV19 to TRBJ1-5; D may be TRBD1 (6 bases). Per germline, CDR1 LNHDA and CDR2 SQIVND (reference sequence). The CDR3 contains 14 residues. The V gene lost 5 bases and the J gene lost 7 bases, with 15 bases spanning the gap. The CDR3 here is CASSPQGTGQPQHF. DNA for the CDR3: TGTGCCAGTAGTCCCCAGGGTACAGGGCAGCCCCAGCATTTT.

This clonotype was picked up a small number of times. The chain carries TRBV6-5 and TRBJ2-3, with a possible D match to TRBD1 (5 bases). The V end was cut by 0 bases, the J end by 0 bases, with 10 bases between. The length of the CDR3 is 16 residues. Germline V lookup: CDR1 MNHEY, CDR2 SVGAGI. For the CDR3, the DNA is TGTGCCAGCAGTTACTCGAAACAGGCGAGCACAGATACGCAGTATTTT. It translates to CASSYSKQASTDTQYF.